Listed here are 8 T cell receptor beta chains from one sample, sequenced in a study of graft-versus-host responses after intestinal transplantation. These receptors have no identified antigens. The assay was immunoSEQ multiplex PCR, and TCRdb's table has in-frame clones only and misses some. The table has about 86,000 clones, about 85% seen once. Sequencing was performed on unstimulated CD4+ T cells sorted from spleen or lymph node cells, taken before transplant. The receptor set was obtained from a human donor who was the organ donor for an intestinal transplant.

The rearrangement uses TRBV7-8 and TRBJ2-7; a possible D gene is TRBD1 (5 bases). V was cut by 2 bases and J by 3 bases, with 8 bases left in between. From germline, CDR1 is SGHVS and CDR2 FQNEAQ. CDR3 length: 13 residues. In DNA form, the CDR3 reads TGTGCCAGCAGCTTAAGCAGGGACTACGAGCAGTACTTC. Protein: CASSLSRDYEQYF.

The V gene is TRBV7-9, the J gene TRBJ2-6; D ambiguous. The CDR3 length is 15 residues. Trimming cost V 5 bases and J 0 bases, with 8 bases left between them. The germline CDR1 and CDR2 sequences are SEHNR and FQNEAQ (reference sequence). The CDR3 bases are TGTGCCAGCAGCCAATATAGCTCTGGGGCCAACGTCCTGACTTTC. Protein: CASSQYSSGANVLTF.

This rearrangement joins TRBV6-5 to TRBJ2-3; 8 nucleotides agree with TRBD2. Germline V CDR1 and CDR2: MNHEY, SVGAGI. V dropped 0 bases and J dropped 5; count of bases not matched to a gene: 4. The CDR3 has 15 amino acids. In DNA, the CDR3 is TGTGCCAGCAGTTACTCGGGGCTAGCGGGAGATACGCAGTATTTT. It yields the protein CASSYSGLAGDTQYF.

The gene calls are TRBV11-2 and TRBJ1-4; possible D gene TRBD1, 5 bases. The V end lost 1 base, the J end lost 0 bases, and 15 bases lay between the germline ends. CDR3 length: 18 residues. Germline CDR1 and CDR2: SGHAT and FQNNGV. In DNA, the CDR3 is TGTGCCAGCAGCTTAGGGCCTCCGCAGGGTGCAACTAATGAAAAACTGTTTTTT. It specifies CASSLGPPQGATNEKLFF.

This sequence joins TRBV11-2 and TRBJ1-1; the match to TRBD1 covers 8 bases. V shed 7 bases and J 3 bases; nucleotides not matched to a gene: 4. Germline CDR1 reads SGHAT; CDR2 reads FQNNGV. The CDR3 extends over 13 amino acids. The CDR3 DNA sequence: TGTGCCAGCAACCTACAGGGGGACACTGAAGCTTTCTTT. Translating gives CASNLQGDTEAFF. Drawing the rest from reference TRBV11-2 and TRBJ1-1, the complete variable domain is EAGVAQSPRYKIIEKRQSVAFWCNPISGHATLYWYQQILGQGPKLLIQFQNNGVVDDSQLPKDRFSAERLKGVDSTLKIQPAKLEDSAVYLCASNLQGDTEAFFGQGTRLTVV.

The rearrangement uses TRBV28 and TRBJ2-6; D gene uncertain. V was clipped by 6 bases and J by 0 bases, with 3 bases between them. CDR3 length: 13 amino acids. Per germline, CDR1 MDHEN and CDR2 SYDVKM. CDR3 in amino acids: CASRASGANVLTF. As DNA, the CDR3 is TGTGCCAGCAGAGCCTCTGGGGCCAACGTCCTGACTTTC.

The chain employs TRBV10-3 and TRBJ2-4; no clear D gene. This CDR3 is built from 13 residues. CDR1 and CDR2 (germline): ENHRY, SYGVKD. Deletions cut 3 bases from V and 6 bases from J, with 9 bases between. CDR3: CAISEHSLNIQYF. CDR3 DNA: TGTGCCATCAGTGAACACAGCCTAAACATTCAGTACTTC.

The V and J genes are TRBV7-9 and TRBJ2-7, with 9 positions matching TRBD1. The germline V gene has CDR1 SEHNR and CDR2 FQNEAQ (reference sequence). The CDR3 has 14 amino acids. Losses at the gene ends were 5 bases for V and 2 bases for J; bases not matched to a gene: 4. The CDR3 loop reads CASSPGTGTYEQYF. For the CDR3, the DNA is TGTGCCAGCAGCCCAGGGACAGGGACCTACGAGCAGTACTTC. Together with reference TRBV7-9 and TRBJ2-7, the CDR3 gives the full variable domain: DTGVSQNPRHKITKRGQNVTFRCDPISEHNRLYWYRQTLGQGPEFLTYFQNEAQLEKSRLLSDRFSAERPKGSFSTLEIQRTEQGDSAMYLCASSPGTGTYEQYFGPGTRLTVT.